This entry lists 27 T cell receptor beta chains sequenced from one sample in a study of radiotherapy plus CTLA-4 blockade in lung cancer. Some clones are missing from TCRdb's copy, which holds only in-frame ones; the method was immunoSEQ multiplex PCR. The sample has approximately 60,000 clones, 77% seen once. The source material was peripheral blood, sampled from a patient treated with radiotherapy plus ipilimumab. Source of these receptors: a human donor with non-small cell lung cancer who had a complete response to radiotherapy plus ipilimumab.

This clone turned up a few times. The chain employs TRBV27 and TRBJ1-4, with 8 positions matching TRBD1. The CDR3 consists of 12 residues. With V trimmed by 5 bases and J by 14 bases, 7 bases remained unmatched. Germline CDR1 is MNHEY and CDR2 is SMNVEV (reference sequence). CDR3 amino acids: CASSVTGGELFF. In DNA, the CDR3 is TGTGCCAGCAGTGTCACAGGGGGAGAGCTGTTTTTT.

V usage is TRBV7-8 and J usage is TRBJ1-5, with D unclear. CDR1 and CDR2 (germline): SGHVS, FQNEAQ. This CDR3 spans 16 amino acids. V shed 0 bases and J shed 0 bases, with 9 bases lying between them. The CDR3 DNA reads TGTGCCAGCAGCTTAGCGGCAGGCCGTAGCAATCAGCCCCAGCATTTT. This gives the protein CASSLAAGRSNQPQHF.

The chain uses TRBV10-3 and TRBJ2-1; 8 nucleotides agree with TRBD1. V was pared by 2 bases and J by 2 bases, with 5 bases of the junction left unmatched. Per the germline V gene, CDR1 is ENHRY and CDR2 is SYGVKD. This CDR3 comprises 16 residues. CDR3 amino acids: CAISEGTGRTYNEQFF. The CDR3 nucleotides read TGTGCCATCAGTGAGGGGACAGGAAGAACCTACAATGAGCAGTTCTTC.

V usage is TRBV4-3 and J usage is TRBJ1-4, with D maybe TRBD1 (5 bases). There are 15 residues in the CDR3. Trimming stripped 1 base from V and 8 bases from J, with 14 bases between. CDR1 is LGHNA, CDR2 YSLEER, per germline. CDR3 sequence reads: CASSQAQGWAEKLFF. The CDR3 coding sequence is TGCGCCAGCAGCCAAGCGCAGGGATGGGCCGAAAAACTGTTTTTT.

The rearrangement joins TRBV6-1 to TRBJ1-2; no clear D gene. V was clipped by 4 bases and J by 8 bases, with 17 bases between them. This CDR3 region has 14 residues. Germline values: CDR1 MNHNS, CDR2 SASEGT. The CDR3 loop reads CASSVMGREEGYTF. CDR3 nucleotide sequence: TGTGCCAGCAGTGTTATGGGAAGGGAGGAAGGCTACACCTTC.

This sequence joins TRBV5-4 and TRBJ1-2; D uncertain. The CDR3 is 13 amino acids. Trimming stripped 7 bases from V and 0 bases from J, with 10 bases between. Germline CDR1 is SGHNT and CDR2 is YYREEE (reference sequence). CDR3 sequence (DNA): TGTGCCAGCGGGAGGGAGGCTAACTATGGCTACACCTTC. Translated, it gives CASGREANYGYTF.

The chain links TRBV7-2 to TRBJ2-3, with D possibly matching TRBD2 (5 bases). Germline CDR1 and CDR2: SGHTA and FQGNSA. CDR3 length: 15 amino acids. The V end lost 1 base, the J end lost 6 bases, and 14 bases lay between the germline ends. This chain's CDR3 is CASSLGGLGQDTQYF. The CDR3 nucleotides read TGTGCCAGCAGCTTAGGCGGACTTGGTCAGGATACGCAGTATTTT.

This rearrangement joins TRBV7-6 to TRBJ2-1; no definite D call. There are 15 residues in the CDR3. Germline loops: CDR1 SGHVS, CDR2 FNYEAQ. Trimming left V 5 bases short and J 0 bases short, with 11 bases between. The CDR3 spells CASSPTASSYNEQFF. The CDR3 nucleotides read TGTGCCAGCAGCCCGACGGCTAGCTCCTACAATGAGCAGTTCTTC. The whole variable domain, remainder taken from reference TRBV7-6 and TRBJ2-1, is GAGVSQSPRYKVTKRGQDVALRCDPISGHVSLYWYRQALGQGPEFLTYFNYEAQQDKSGLPNDRFSAERPEGSISTLTIQRTEQRDSAMYRCASSPTASSYNEQFFGPGTRLTVL.

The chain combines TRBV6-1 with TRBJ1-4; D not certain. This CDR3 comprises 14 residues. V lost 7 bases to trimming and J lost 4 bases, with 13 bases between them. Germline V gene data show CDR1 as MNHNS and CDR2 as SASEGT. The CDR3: CASTDRVGNEKLFF. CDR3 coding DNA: TGTGCCAGCACCGATCGGGTGGGTAATGAAAAACTGTTTTTT.

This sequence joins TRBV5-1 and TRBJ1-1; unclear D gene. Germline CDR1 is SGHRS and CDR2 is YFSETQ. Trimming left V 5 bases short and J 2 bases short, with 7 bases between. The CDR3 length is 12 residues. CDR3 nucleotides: TGCGCCAGCAGTTGGGATAACACTGAAGCTTTCTTT. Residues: CASSWDNTEAFF.

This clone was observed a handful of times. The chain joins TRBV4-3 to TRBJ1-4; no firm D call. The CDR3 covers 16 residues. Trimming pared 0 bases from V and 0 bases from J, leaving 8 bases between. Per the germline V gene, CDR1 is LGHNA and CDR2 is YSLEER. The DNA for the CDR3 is TGCGCCAGCAGCCAAGAAGGACCAGCAACTAATGAAAAACTGTTTTTT. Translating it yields CASSQEGPATNEKLFF.

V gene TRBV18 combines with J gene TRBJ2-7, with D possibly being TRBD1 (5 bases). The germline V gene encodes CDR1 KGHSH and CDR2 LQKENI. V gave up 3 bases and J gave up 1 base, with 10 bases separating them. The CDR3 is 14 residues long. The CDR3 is CASSPDRTSYEQYF. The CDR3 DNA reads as TGTGCCAGCTCACCCGACAGAACGTCCTACGAGCAGTACTTC. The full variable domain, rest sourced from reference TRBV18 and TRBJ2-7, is NAGVMQNPRHLVRRRGQEARLRCSPMKGHSHVYWYRQLPEEGLKFMVYLQKENIIDESGMPKERFSAEFPKEGPSILRIQQVVRGDSAAYFCASSPDRTSYEQYFGPGTRLTVT.

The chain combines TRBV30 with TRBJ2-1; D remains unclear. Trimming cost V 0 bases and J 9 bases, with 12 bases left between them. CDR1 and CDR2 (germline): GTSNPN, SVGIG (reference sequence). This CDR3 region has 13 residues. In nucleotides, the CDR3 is TGTGCCTGGAGTGTGAGCCGGTGGGGTGAGCAGTTCTTC. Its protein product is CAWSVSRWGEQFF.

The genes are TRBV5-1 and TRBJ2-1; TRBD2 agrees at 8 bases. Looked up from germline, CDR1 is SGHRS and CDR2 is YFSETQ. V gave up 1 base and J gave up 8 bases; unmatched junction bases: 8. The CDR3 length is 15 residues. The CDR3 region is CASSLTSGTRDEQFF. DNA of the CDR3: TGCGCCAGCAGCTTGACTAGCGGAACTAGAGATGAGCAGTTCTTC.

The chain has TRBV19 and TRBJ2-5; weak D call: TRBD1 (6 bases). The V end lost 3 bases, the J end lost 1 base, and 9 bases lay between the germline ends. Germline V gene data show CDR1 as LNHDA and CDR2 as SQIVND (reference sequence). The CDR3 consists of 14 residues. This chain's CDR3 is CASSIGGSQETQYF. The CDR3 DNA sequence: TGTGCCAGTAGTATTGGGGGCTCCCAAGAGACCCAGTACTTC.

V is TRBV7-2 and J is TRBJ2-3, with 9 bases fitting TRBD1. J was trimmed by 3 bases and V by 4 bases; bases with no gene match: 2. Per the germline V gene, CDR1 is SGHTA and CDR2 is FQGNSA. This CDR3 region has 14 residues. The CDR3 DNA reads TGTGCCAGCAGCTCGGACAGGGGAACAGATACGCAGTATTTT. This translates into CASSSDRGTDTQYF.

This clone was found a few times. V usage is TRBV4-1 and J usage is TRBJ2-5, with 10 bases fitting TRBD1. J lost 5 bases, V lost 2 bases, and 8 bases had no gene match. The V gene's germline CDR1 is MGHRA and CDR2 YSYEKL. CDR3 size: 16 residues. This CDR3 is CASSQSDRGLGETQYF. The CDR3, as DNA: TGCGCCAGCAGCCAATCCGACAGGGGGCTAGGGGAGACCCAGTACTTC.

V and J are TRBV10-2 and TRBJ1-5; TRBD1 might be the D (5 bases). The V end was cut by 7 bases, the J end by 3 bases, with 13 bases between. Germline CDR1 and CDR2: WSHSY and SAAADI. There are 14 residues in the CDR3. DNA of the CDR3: TGCGCCAGCAACAGAATAGGGGACAATCAGCCCCAGCATTTT. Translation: CASNRIGDNQPQHF.

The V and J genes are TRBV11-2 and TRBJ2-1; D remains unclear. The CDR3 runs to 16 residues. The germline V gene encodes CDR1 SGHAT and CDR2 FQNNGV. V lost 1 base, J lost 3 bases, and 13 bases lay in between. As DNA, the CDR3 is TGTGCCAGCAGCTTAGCAAGGGCCTCCTTCTACAATGAGCAGTTCTTC. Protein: CASSLARASFYNEQFF.

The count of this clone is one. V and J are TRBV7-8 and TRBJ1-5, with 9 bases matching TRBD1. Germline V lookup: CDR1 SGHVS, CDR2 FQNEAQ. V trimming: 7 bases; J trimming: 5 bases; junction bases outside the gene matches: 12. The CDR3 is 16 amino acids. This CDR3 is CASTPLPGQGYQPQHF. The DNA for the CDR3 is TGTGCCAGCACCCCCCTCCCGGGACAGGGATATCAGCCCCAGCATTTT.

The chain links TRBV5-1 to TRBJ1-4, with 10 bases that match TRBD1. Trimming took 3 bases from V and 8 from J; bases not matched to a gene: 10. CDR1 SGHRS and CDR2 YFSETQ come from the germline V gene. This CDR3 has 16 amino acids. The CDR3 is CASSSSGTGALEKLFF. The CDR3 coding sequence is TGCGCCAGCAGCTCCTCCGGGACAGGGGCCTTAGAAAAACTGTTTTTT.

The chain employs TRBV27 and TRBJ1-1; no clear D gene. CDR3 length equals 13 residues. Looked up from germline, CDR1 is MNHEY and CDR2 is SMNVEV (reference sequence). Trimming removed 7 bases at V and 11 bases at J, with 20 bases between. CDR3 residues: CASTPLGGLVAFF. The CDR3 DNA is TGTGCCAGCACTCCTTTGGGAGGGCTAGTCGCTTTCTTT.

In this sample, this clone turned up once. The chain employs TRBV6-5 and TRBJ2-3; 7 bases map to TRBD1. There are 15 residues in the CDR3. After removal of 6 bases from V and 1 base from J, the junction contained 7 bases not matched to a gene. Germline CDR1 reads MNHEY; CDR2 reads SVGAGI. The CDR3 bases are TGTGCCAGCAGAATAAACAGGGGTGGCACAGATACGCAGTATTTT. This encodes CASRINRGGTDTQYF.

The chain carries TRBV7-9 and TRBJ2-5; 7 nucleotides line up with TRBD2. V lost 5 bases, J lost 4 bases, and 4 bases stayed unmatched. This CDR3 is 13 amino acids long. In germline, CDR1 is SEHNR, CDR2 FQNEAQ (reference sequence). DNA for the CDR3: TGTGCCAGCAGCGGACTAGTAAGAGAGACCCAGTACTTC. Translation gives CASSGLVRETQYF.

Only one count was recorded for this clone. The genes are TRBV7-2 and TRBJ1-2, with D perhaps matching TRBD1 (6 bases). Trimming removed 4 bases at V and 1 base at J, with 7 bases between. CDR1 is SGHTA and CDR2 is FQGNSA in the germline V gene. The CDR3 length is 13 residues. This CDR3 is CASSSGVNYGYTF. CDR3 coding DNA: TGTGCCAGCAGCTCAGGGGTTAACTATGGCTACACCTTC. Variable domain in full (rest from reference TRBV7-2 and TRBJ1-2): GAGVSQSPSNKVTEKGKDVELRCDPISGHTALYWYRQSLGQGLEFLIYFQGNSAPDKSGLPSDRFSAERTGGSVSTLTIQRTQQEDSAVYLCASSSGVNYGYTFGSGTRLTVV.

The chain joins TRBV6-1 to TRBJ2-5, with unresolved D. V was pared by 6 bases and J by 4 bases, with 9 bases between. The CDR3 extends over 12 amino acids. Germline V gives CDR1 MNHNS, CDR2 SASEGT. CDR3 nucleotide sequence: TGTGCCAGCAGCGGTGGTGGAGAGACCCAGTACTTC. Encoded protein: CASSGGGETQYF.

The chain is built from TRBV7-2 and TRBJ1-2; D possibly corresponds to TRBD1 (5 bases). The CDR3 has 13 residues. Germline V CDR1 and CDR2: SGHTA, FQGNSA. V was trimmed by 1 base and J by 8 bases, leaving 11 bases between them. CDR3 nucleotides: TGTGCCAGCAGCTTAGGACAGTCTAGAGGCTACACCTTC. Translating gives CASSLGQSRGYTF.